The 10 T cell receptor beta chains reported below all come from one sample, sequenced in a study of blood T cell repertoires in COVID-19. Libraries were prepared by immunoSEQ multiplex PCR; TCRdb keeps only in-frame clonotypes and omits some of them. Of about 230,000 clones listed, around 85% are singletons. Input material: peripheral blood. The receptors originated from an elderly woman with acute or convalescent COVID-19.

V usage is TRBV12-5 and J usage is TRBJ1-1; D is possibly TRBD1 (6 bases). Trimming removed 6 bases from V and 5 bases from J, with 16 bases in between. This CDR3 contains 14 residues. In germline, CDR1 is LGHNT, CDR2 FRNRAP. In DNA, the CDR3 is TGTGCTAGTGGGTTACAGGGAAGGGGAACTGAAGCTTTCTTT. Encoded protein: CASGLQGRGTEAFF.

V gene TRBV21-1 combines with J gene TRBJ1-3; TRBD1 reflects the table's D call only, with no check against the DNA. TRBV21-1 is termed a pseudogene. This CDR3 comprises 16 residues. CDR3 protein: CASSKVSGCSGNTIYF. CDR3 sequence (DNA): TGTGCCAGCAGCAAAGTGTCAGGATGCTCTGGAAACACCATATATTTT.

DNA for the CDR3: TGTGCCAGCAGCTTGGCCCCAGGTGCACGGGAGCTGTTTTTT. Translating gives CASSLAPGARELFF. J is TRBJ2-2 and V is TRBV5-4; D ambiguous. The CDR3 length is 14 residues. Germline assignment: CDR1 SGHNT and CDR2 YYREEE (reference sequence). The V and J ends lost 0 bases and 9 bases respectively, with 12 bases between them.

This clone came up a few times. The chain employs TRBV29-1 and TRBJ2-1; no clear D. The CDR3 runs to 14 residues. Deletions cut 1 base from V and 7 bases from J, with 14 bases between. In germline, CDR1 is SQVTM, CDR2 ANQGSEA. The CDR3 DNA sequence: TGCAGCGTTGAAGGTACGGAGAGAATTAATGAGCAGTTCTTC. Protein product: CSVEGTERINEQFF.

The gene calls are TRBV5-6 and TRBJ2-5; TRBD2 agrees at 11 bases. The length of the CDR3 is 13 residues. CDR1 and CDR2 from the germline V gene are SGHDT and YYEEEE. V was clipped by 9 bases and J by 4 bases; unmatched bases: 5. Written as DNA, the CDR3 is TGTGCCACCACACTAGCGGGGGTAGAGACCCAGTACTTC. This codes for CATTLAGVETQYF.

This clone turned up a few times. The chain is built from TRBV14 and TRBJ2-1; 7 nucleotides line up with TRBD1. The J segment lost 2 bases and the V segment lost 2 bases, leaving 6 bases of the junction unmatched. From germline, CDR1 is SGHDN and CDR2 FVKESK. The CDR3 totals 16 residues. The CDR3 sequence: CASSQRQGPPYNEQFF. DNA for the CDR3: TGTGCCAGCAGCCAAAGACAGGGACCCCCCTACAATGAGCAGTTCTTC.

V gene TRBV5-4 combines with J gene TRBJ2-2; 11 bases align to TRBD1. The CDR3 is made up of 19 amino acids. V was pared by 3 bases and J by 4 bases, with 14 bases of the junction left unmatched. Germline V gene data show CDR1 as SGHNT and CDR2 as YYREEE (reference sequence). In nucleotides, the CDR3 is TGTGCCAGCAGCTCGAAGAGGGACAGGGGGGCGACGAGCACCGGGGAGCTGTTTTTT. Protein: CASSSKRDRGATSTGELFF.

The genes are TRBV10-1 and TRBJ1-6; no reliable D call. The ends were cut back, 0 bases at V and 9 bases at J, with 12 bases in the middle. This CDR3 contains 15 residues. CDR1 and CDR2 from the germline V gene are WNHNN and SYGVQD (reference sequence). The chain's CDR3 is CASSESSRSGSPLHF. CDR3 DNA: TGCGCCAGCAGTGAGTCGTCCCGGTCCGGTTCACCCCTCCACTTT.

The chain couples TRBV20-1 to TRBJ2-5, with D tentatively TRBD1 (5 bases). The CDR3 covers 15 residues. Between the trimmed V and J ends, which lost 3 bases and 3 bases, there was a span of 17 bases. The V gene's germline CDR1 is DFQATT and CDR2 SNEGSKA (reference sequence). CDR3: CSASTPRGREETQYF. In DNA form, the CDR3 reads TGCAGTGCTAGTACCCCAAGGGGCAGGGAAGAGACCCAGTACTTC.

The CDR3 DNA sequence: TGCGCCAGCAGTGGCCAGGGGATCCGGGCTCGCTCTGGGGCCAACGTCCTGACTTTC. Its translation is CASSGQGIRARSGANVLTF. The chain joins TRBV10-1 to TRBJ2-6; perhaps TRBD1 as D (6 bases). V was clipped by 4 bases and J by 0 bases, with 19 bases between them. This CDR3 contains 19 residues. Germline CDR1 is WNHNN and CDR2 is SYGVQD (reference sequence).